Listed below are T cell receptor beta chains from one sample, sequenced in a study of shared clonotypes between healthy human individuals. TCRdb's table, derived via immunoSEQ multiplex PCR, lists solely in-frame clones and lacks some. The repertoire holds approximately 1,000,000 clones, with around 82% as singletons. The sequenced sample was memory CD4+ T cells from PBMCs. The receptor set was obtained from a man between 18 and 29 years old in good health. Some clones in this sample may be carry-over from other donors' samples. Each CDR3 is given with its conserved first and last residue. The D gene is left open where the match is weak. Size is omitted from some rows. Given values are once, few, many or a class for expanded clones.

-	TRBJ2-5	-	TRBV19	TGTGCCAGTGGGACAAGAGGACCCCGAGAGACCCAGTACTTC	CASGTRGPRETQYF
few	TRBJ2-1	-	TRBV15	TGTGCCACCAGCAGAGGTTCGGAAACATACAATGAGCAGTTCTTC	CATSRGSETYNEQFF
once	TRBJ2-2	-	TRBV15	TGTGCCACCAGCAGAGATCGGGCCGGACCCATGGAGCTGTTTTTT	CATSRDRAGPMELFF
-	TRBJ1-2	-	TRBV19	TGTGCCAGTAGTCCCGGAGAAGTACCTGCTAACTATGGCTACACCTTC	CASSPGEVPANYGYTF
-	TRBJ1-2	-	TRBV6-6	TGTGCCAGCAGCCCAGGGGAGGTGGGCTACACCTTC	CASSPGEVGYTF
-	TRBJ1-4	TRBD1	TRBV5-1	TGCGCCAGCAGCGCACAGGGGGGTAATGAAAAACTGTTTTTT	CASSAQGGNEKLFF
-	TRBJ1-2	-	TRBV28	TGTGCCACCTATCGCCCTGGGGCAGGGGCGTCCTATGGCTACACCTTC	CATYRPGAGASYGYTF
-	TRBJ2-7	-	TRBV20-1	TGCAGTGCTAGACTAGCCTACGAGCAGTACTTC	CSARLAYEQYF
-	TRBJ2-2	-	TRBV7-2	TGTGCCAGCAGCTTAGGGATAACCGGGGAGCTGTTTTTT	CASSLGITGELFF
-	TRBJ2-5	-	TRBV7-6	TGTGCCAGCAGCTTAGCGGCTAGGGTAGGCCAAGAGACCCAGTACTTC	CASSLAARVGQETQYF
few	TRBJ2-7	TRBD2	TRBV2	TGTGCCAGCAGTGATGTGGGACTAGCGGGAGCCCCGTCCTACGAGCAGTACTTC	CASSDVGLAGAPSYEQYF
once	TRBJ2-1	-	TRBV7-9	TGTGCCAGCAGCCCCAGGCCATCCTACAATGAGCAGTTCTTC	CASSPRPSYNEQFF
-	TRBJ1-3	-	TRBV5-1	TGCGCCAGCAGCTTTTCGGACAGCGTGGGGAACACCATATATTTT	CASSFSDSVGNTIYF
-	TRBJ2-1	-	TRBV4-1	TGCGCCAGCAGAAGTCCCGCGGGAAGCTCCTACAATGAGCAGTTCTTC	CASRSPAGSSYNEQFF
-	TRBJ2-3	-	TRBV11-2	TGTGCCAGCGGAGCGTGGGAGCTCGGCACAGATACGCAGTATTTT	CASGAWELGTDTQYF
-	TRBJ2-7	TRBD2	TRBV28	TGTGCCAGCAGTTCCCCAGGGACTAGCGCCTACGAGCAGTACTTC	CASSSPGTSAYEQYF
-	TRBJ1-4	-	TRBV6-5	TGTGCCAGCAGTTACGGCGGGGGTAATGAAAAACTGTTTTTT	CASSYGGGNEKLFF
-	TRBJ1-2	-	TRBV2	TGTGCCACCAAAAAGGGGGATCCATCAGGAGGCTACACCTTC	CATKKGDPSGGYTF
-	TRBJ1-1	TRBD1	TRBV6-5	TGTGCCAGCAGTGTGGGACAGGCGTCCACTGAAGCTTTCTTT	CASSVGQASTEAFF
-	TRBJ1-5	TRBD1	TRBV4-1	TGCGCCAGCAGCCAAGTGCGAGGGGGCGGGCAGCCCCAGCATTTT	CASSQVRGGGQPQHF
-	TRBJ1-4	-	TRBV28	TGTGCCAGCTCGCCGACGGCAGGCACTGGTCTTAAACTGTTTTTT	CASSPTAGTGLKLFF
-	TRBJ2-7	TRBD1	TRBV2	TGTGCCAGCAGTGAGATGACAGGGATAGAGCAGTACTTC	CASSEMTGIEQYF
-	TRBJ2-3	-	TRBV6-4	TGTGCCAGCAGTGTCAGCGGACAGTCAGATACGCAGTATTTT	CASSVSGQSDTQYF
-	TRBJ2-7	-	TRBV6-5	TGTGCCAGCAGTACCTCGGCGGCCGGGAACCCACAGCAGTACTTC	CASSTSAAGNPQQYF
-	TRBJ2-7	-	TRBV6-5	TGTGCCAGCAGTTATGACAGCGCCCACTACGAGCAGTACTTC	CASSYDSAHYEQYF
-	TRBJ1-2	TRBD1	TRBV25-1	TGTGCCAGCAGCCAGACAGGGGGGTTTAGTGGCTACACCTTC	CASSQTGGFSGYTF
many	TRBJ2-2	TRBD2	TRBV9	TGTGCCAGCAGCGTAGAAAGCGGGAGGGCCTCCACCCAGAACACCGGGGAGCTGTTTTTT	CASSVESGRASTQNTGELFF
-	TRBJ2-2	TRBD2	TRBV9	TGTGCCAGCAGCCCGCGACTAGCGGGAGTGAACACCGGGGAGCTGTTTTTT	CASSPRLAGVNTGELFF
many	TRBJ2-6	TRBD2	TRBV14	TGTGCCAGCAGCCCGGGACTAGCGTACGGTGGGGCCAACGTCCTGACTTTC	CASSPGLAYGGANVLTF
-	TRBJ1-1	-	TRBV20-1	TGCAGTGCCGAAGACAGGTCGGAAGCTTTCTTT	CSAEDRSEAFF
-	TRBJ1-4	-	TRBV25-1	TGTGCCAGCAGTGAAGGGAAAACCGCCGGGGCTAATGAAAAACTGTTTTTT	CASSEGKTAGANEKLFF
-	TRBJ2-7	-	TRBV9	TGTGCCAGCAGCTCCCGACACGCCGGGGAGCAGTACTTC	CASSSRHAGEQYF
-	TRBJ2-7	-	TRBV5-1	TGCGCCAGCAGCTCTCGACAGCCAAACAACTACGAGCAGTACTTC	CASSSRQPNNYEQYF
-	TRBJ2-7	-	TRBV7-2	TGTGCCAGCAGCCTCCTATATTACGAGCAGTACTTC	CASSLLYYEQYF
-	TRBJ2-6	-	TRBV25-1	TGTGCCAGCAGTATAGCAGATCTGTACTCTGGGGCCAACGTCCTGACTTTC	CASSIADLYSGANVLTF
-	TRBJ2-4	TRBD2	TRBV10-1	TGCGCCAGCAGTGAGGGTGGGGCGGGAGAAAACATTCAGTACTTC	CASSEGGAGENIQYF
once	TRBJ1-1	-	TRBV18	TGTGCCAGCTCACCACCGACGAGGACCTTCGGCACTGAAGCTTTCTTT	CASSPPTRTFGTEAFF
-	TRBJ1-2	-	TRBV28	TGTGCCAGCAGTAGCGAAAACTATGGCTACACCTTC	CASSSENYGYTF
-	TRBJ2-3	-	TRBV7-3	TGTGCCAGCAGCCCCCGGGGAGCGGGCGAGAGCACAGATACGCAGTATTTT	CASSPRGAGESTDTQYF
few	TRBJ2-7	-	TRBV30	TGTGCCTGGAGTCCTAAGGGGTTGGACGAGCAGTACTTC	CAWSPKGLDEQYF
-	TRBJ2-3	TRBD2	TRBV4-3	TGCGCCAGCAGCCAAGGACTAGCGGGAGGACTTGCAGATACGCAGTATTTT	CASSQGLAGGLADTQYF
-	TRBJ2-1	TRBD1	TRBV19	TGTGCCAGTAGTTCGACAGGGTTTGACAATGAGCAGTTCTTC	CASSSTGFDNEQFF
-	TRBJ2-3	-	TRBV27	TGTGCCAGCAGCCCCGCGGGGCAGTTCCTCACAGATACGCAGTATTTT	CASSPAGQFLTDTQYF
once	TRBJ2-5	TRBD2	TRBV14	TGTGCCAGCAGTCTTGGGACTAGTCGAGAGACCCAGTACTTC	CASSLGTSRETQYF
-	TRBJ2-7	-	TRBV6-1	TGTGCCAGCAGTGAAAGGCAGGCTATCTACTACGAGCAGTACTTC	CASSERQAIYYEQYF
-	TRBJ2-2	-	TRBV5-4	TGTGCCAGCAGCTTGCCGGCTAGTGGGTCCGGGGAGCTGTTTTTT	CASSLPASGSGELFF
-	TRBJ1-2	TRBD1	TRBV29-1	TGCAGCGTTGAAGGCAGGGGGAATAACTATGGCTACACCTTC	CSVEGRGNNYGYTF
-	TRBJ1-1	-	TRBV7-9	TGTGCCAGCAGCTTAGAAGCCGACACTGAAGCTTTCTTT	CASSLEADTEAFF
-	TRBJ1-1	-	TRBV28	TGTGCCAGCAGTTTATGGACAAGCCAAAAGAACACTGAAGCTTTCTTT	CASSLWTSQKNTEAFF
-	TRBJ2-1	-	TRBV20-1	TGCAGTGCTAGGCTCAGATATGAGCAGTTCTTC	CSARLRYEQFF
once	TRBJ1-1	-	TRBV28	TGTGCCACCCTCTGGGCAGACAACACTGAAGCTTTCTTT	CATLWADNTEAFF
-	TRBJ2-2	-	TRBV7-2	TGTGCCAGCAGCTTAAGGGTTACCACCGGGGAGCTGTTTTTT	CASSLRVTTGELFF
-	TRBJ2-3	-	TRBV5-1	TGCGCCAGCAGCTCCCAACTGGCGGGTGCAGATACGCAGTATTTT	CASSSQLAGADTQYF
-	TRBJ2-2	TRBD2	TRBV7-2	TGTGCCAGCAGCTTCACCGGGATCGCGGGAGGCAGCGCCGGGGAGCTGTTTTTT	CASSFTGIAGGSAGELFF
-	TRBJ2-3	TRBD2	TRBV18	TGTGCCAGCTCCCGCAGCGGGGTCTCAGATACGCAGTATTTT	CASSRSGVSDTQYF
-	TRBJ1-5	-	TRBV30	TGTGCCTGGAGTGTACGAAGACAGATCAATCAGCCCCAGCATTTT	CAWSVRRQINQPQHF
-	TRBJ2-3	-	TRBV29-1	TGCAGCGTTGAAGGGACGCTCACAGATACGCAGTATTTT	CSVEGTLTDTQYF
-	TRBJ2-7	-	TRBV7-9	TGTGCCAGCAGCTCGTCCCCCGACTCTCGTCATTTCTCCTACGAGCAGTACTTC	CASSSSPDSRHFSYEQYF
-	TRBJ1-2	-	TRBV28	TGTGCCAGCAGTCTCCGGGGCTATGGCTACACCTTC	CASSLRGYGYTF